This TCR beta chain was documented in a study of blood T cell repertoires in COVID-19. This clone has a single count. Clones were sequenced by immunoSEQ multiplex PCR, and TCRdb holds only the in-frame ones, with some missing. Of 200,000 to 300,000 clones listed, 83% are singletons. Germline V CDR1 and CDR2: LNHDA, SQIVND (reference sequence). V was clipped by 7 bases and J by 6 bases, with 10 bases between them. The CDR3 loop spans 12 amino acids. The chain employs TRBV19 and TRBJ1-5; D call uncertain. The specimen was peripheral blood. The source of this sequence is a human donor in a cohort sampled during active COVID-19. The CDR3 nucleotides are TGTGCCAGTACCAACTTCGGTCAGCCCCAGCATTTT. Protein: CASTNFGQPQHF. Full variable domain (missing parts from reference TRBV19 and TRBJ1-5): DGGITQSPKYLFRKEGQNVTLSCEQNLNHDAMYWYRQDPGQGLRLIYYSQIVNDFQKGDIAEGYSVSREKKESFPLTVTSAQKNPTAFYLCASTNFGQPQHFGDGTRLSIL.